The rows below give T cell receptor beta chains drawn from one sample of a study of shared clonotypes between healthy human individuals. Sequencing was performed with immunoSEQ multiplex PCR; in TCRdb, only in-frame clones are kept and a portion is missing. The sample lists some 800,000 clones, around 93% occurring once. The sample consisted of naive CD8+ T cells sorted from blood. The source is a man in his thirties or forties in good health. CDR3s include the opening cysteine and the closing phenylalanine or tryptophan. D genes are given only for firm matches. Size tells how often a clone was seen (once, few, many) or the class of an expanded clone, and some rows leave it out.

d_gene,abundance,v_gene,j_gene,CDR3aa,CDR3nt
-,-,TRBV30,TRBJ2-7,CAWSGGSYEQYF,TGTGCCTGGAGTGGGGGGTCCTACGAGCAGTACTTC
TRBD2,-,TRBV5-6,TRBJ2-7,CASSWGGSPYEQYF,TGTGCCAGCAGCTGGGGCGGGAGCCCTTACGAGCAGTACTTC
-,-,TRBV10-3,TRBJ2-7,CAISETMGAYEQYF,TGTGCCATCAGTGAGACCATGGGGGCCTACGAGCAGTACTTC
-,-,TRBV28,TRBJ2-3,CASSLHRDNTQYF,TGTGCCAGCAGTTTACACCGGGACAATACGCAGTATTTT
-,-,TRBV11-2,TRBJ2-1,CASSLGASRPYNEQFF,TGTGCCAGCAGCTTAGGGGCTAGCAGGCCCTACAATGAGCAGTTCTTC
-,-,TRBV6-6,TRBJ2-5,CASMPFGAGKTQYF,TGTGCCAGCATGCCTTTCGGTGCCGGGAAGACCCAGTACTTC
TRBD2,-,TRBV13,TRBJ2-7,CASSLGGDPSYEQYF,TGTGCCAGCAGCTTGGGGGGGGACCCTTCCTACGAGCAGTACTTC
TRBD2,-,TRBV18,TRBJ2-1,CASSPQPSGRAEQFF,TGTGCCAGCTCACCACAGCCTAGCGGGAGGGCTGAGCAGTTCTTC
TRBD2,-,TRBV29-1,TRBJ2-7,CSVGLAGQTKPYEQYF,TGCAGCGTTGGACTAGCGGGACAAACAAAACCCTACGAGCAGTACTTC
TRBD2,once,TRBV6-6,TRBJ2-7,CASSYPPLARAYEQYF,TGTGCCAGCAGTTACCCACCACTAGCGAGGGCCTACGAGCAGTACTTC
-,-,TRBV27,TRBJ2-2,CASSLSRAGELFF,TGTGCCAGCAGTTTATCCCGGGCCGGGGAGCTGTTTTTT
TRBD2,-,TRBV4-1,TRBJ2-7,CASGVRGEGFYEQYF,TGCGCCAGCGGGGTTCGGGGGGAAGGATTCTACGAGCAGTACTTC
-,-,TRBV7-9,TRBJ1-4,CASSSTVATNEKLFF,TGTGCCAGCAGTTCCACAGTTGCAACTAATGAAAAACTGTTTTTT
-,-,TRBV4-3,TRBJ2-7,CASSQDSTSEQYF,TGCGCCAGCAGCCAAGACAGCACTTCCGAGCAGTACTTC
TRBD2,-,TRBV6-5,TRBJ2-3,CASSYSSSGWADTQYF,TGTGCCAGCAGTTACTCGTCTAGCGGGTGGGCAGATACGCAGTATTTT
-,-,TRBV11-2,TRBJ1-1,CASSPPDGPEAFF,TGTGCCAGCAGCCCACCAGACGGACCAGAAGCTTTCTTT
TRBD2,many,TRBV7-9,TRBJ2-3,CASSFLTSGSLMPDTQYF,TGTGCCAGCAGCTTTTTGACTAGCGGGAGTTTGATGCCAGATACGCAGTATTTT
TRBD2,-,TRBV6-5,TRBJ2-2,CASSWGLAGNTGELFF,TGTGCCAGCAGTTGGGGACTAGCGGGGAACACCGGGGAGCTGTTTTTT
-,-,TRBV7-6,TRBJ1-1,CASPLQNTEAFF,TGTGCCAGCCCACTTCAGAACACTGAAGCTTTCTTT
-,few,TRBV6-5,TRBJ2-2,CASSIKGGGELFF,TGTGCCAGCAGTATTAAAGGGGGCGGGGAGCTGTTTTTT
TRBD1,-,TRBV7-9,TRBJ1-4,CASSLAIGTAGEKLFF,TGTGCCAGCAGCTTAGCGATTGGGACAGCGGGCGAAAAACTGTTTTTT
TRBD1,-,TRBV27,TRBJ2-7,CASSDTGTGGDEQYF,TGTGCCAGCAGTGACACCGGGACAGGGGGAGACGAGCAGTACTTC
TRBD2,-,TRBV29-1,TRBJ2-1,CSVLGLASTNEQFF,TGCAGCGTTTTGGGACTAGCGAGCACCAATGAGCAGTTCTTC
-,-,TRBV15,TRBJ2-1,CATSRETDYNEQFF,TGTGCCACCAGCAGAGAGACAGACTACAATGAGCAGTTCTTC
TRBD2,-,TRBV7-9,TRBJ2-2,CASSSPTSGRAVRAGELFF,TGTGCCAGCAGCTCTCCGACTAGCGGGAGGGCCGTTCGGGCCGGGGAGCTGTTTTTT
TRBD1,-,TRBV19,TRBJ1-1,CASSSFRTGAPGTEAFF,TGTGCCAGTAGCTCCTTTAGGACAGGGGCTCCGGGCACTGAAGCTTTCTTT
-,once,TRBV2,TRBJ2-7,CALSGKGFYEQYF,TGTGCCTTGAGCGGAAAAGGGTTCTACGAGCAGTACTTC
TRBD2,-,TRBV7-9,TRBJ2-3,CASSLAGGSGTDTQYF,TGTGCCAGCAGCTTAGCAGGCGGGAGCGGGACAGATACGCAGTATTTT
TRBD1,-,TRBV5-4,TRBJ2-5,CASSLETGPQETQYF,TGTGCCAGCAGCTTGGAGACAGGGCCCCAAGAGACCCAGTACTTC
-,-,TRBV5-4,TRBJ2-1,CASSPTGLGSYNEQFF,TGTGCCAGCAGCCCAACGGGGTTGGGGTCCTACAATGAGCAGTTCTTC
-,-,TRBV6-4,TRBJ2-1,CASSDTYNEQFF,TGTGCCAGCAGTGACACATACAATGAGCAGTTCTTC
-,-,TRBV21-1,TRBJ2-3,CARNLLSTDTQYF,TGTGCCCGCAACCTTCTATCGACAGATACGCAGTATTTT
-,-,TRBV11-2,TRBJ2-7,CASSREGLLNYEQYF,TGTGCCAGCAGCCGTGAGGGTCTCTTAAACTACGAGCAGTACTTC
-,-,TRBV28,TRBJ2-6,CASSGESGANVLTF,TGTGCCAGCAGTGGGGAGTCCGGGGCCAACGTCCTGACTTTC
TRBD2,-,TRBV13,TRBJ2-3,CASSFLAGFTDTQYF,TGTGCCAGCAGCTTCCTAGCGGGTTTCACAGATACGCAGTATTTT